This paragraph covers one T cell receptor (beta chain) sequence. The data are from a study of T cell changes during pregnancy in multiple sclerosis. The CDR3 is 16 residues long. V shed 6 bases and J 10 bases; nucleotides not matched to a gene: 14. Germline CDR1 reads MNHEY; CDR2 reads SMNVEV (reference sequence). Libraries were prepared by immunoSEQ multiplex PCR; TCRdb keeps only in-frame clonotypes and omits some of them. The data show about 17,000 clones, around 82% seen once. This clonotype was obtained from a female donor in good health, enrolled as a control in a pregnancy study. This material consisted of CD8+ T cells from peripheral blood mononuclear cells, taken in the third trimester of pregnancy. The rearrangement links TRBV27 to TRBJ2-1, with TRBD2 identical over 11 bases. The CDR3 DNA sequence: TGTGCCAGCAGCCTCCCTATAGCGGGAGGGGCTCGGGAGCAGTTCTTC. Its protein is CASSLPIAGGAREQFF.